This entry lists 29 T cell receptor beta chains sequenced from one sample in a study of quantifying T cell responses using KT2 cells. Study-wide context: TCR alpha and beta constant-region primers primed reverse transcription of RNA.

A single-stranded UMI oligo with SP2 sequence was ligated to cDNA 3' ends. First-round PCR used four to five cycles and beta primers RC1.1 and RC1.2 covering TRBC1 and TRBC2. TCRdb ran MiXCR on the UMI-ligation and nested PCR reads and lists one entry per CDR3 protein. Of roughly 50,000 distinct CDR3 sequences listed, roughly an eighth are singletons. Sequencing used PBMCs spiked with cells of the T cell clone KT2. The receptor source for this set is a human donor.

The chain is built from TRBV2 and TRBJ1-2; D ambiguous. Germline lookup yields CDR1 SNHLY and CDR2 FYNNEI. This CDR3 is 14 amino acids long. V was clipped by 3 bases and J by 4 bases, with 12 bases between them. The CDR3 DNA reads TGTGCCAGCAGTGATAAGGGCCGTGTCTATGGCTACACCTTC. Protein: CASSDKGRVYGYTF.

This clonotype was picked up many times. J is TRBJ1-5 and V is TRBV7-9; tentative D call: TRBD1 (5 bases). V was clipped by 1 base and J by 1 base, with 14 bases between them. Germline CDR1 SEHNR, CDR2 FQNEAQ (reference sequence). The CDR3 covers 17 residues. The CDR3: CASSLEAEEGSNQPQHF. The CDR3 DNA follows: TGTGCCAGCAGCTTAGAGGCCGAGGAGGGGAGCAATCAGCCCCAGCATTTT.

There are a few counts of this clonotype. V is TRBV11-3 and J is TRBJ2-7; 7 bases are shared with TRBD2. V trimming: 4 bases; J trimming: 7 bases; junction bases outside the gene matches: 7. The V gene's germline CDR1 is SGHNT and CDR2 YENEEA. The CDR3 covers 13 residues. The CDR3 loop is CASSSPGLSEQYF. The CDR3 DNA reads as TGTGCCAGCAGCTCGCCGGGACTATCGGAGCAGTACTTC.

In its sample, this clonotype was seen a few times. V usage is TRBV7-6 and J usage is TRBJ2-1; the D gene is possibly TRBD2 (5 bases). The CDR3 is 15 residues long. The V and J ends lost 7 bases and 3 bases respectively, with 16 bases between them. Per the germline V gene, CDR1 is SGHVS and CDR2 is FNYEAQ. The CDR3 sequence: CASTFSEGSYNEQFF. Here the CDR3 DNA reads TGTGCCAGCACCTTCAGTGAGGGAAGCTACAATGAGCAGTTCTTC.

The chain recombines TRBV27 with TRBJ2-1, with TRBD1 matching over 9 bases. Germline V CDR1 and CDR2: MNHEY, SMNVEV (reference sequence). The CDR3 loop spans 13 amino acids. Germline trimming cut 5 bases from V and 8 bases from J; bases unmatched to any gene: 4. The CDR3: CASSTRTGDEQFF. CDR3 nucleotide sequence: TGTGCCAGCAGTACGCGGACAGGGGATGAGCAGTTCTTC.

V is TRBV4-1 and J is TRBJ2-5; 10 bases align to TRBD2. J was trimmed by 5 bases and V by 0 bases; bases with no gene match: 6. CDR1 is MGHRA and CDR2 is YSYEKL in the germline V gene. The CDR3 spans 16 residues. The CDR3 DNA is TGCGCCAGCAGCCAAGAGAAGCGGGAGGGCGGGGAGACCCAGTACTTC. Translating it yields CASSQEKREGGETQYF.

In this sample, this clonotype turned up a few times. The gene calls are TRBV5-4 and TRBJ2-5; D perhaps matches TRBD2 (6 bases). Germline V gene lookup returns CDR1 SGHNT and CDR2 YYREEE (reference sequence). Trimming took off 5 bases at V and 5 bases at J, with 13 bases between the two ends. The CDR3 has 13 residues. The CDR3: CASSLTSFETQYF. CDR3 DNA: TGTGCCAGCAGTCTTACTAGCTTCGAGACCCAGTACTTC.

This clonotype came up a few times. V usage is TRBV9 and J usage is TRBJ2-3; 9 nucleotides agree with TRBD2. The CDR3 length is 17 residues. V trimming: 0 bases; J trimming: 4 bases; junction bases outside the gene matches: 9. CDR1 SGDLS and CDR2 YYNGEE come from the germline V gene. The CDR3 reads CASSVGLAGRSSDTQYF. In DNA, the CDR3 is TGTGCCAGCAGCGTAGGGCTAGCGGGGAGATCTTCAGATACGCAGTATTTT.

This clonotype was detected many times. The rearrangement joins TRBV6-5 to TRBJ2-5; possibly TRBD2 for D (6 bases). Germline V gene lookup returns CDR1 MNHEY and CDR2 SVGAGI. CDR3 length equals 14 residues. Trimming shortened V by 2 bases and J by 4 bases, and 11 bases separated the two germline ends. The CDR3 sequence is CASSYARRGETQYF. CDR3 coding DNA: TGTGCCAGCAGTTACGCCAGGAGGGGAGAGACCCAGTACTTC.

This clonotype was observed a few times. V and J are TRBV7-9 and TRBJ1-1; D is unresolved. V lost 4 bases and J lost 6, with 9 bases in between. The germline V gene has CDR1 SEHNR and CDR2 FQNEAQ (reference sequence). The CDR3 extends over 12 amino acids. CDR3 nucleotides: TGTGCCAGCAGCTGGGAGAGCGCTGAAGCTTTCTTT. Its protein is CASSWESAEAFF. The variable domain in full, with the rest retrieved from reference TRBV7-9 and TRBJ1-1, is DTGVSQNPRHKITKRGQNVTFRCDPISEHNRLYWYRQTLGQGPEFLTYFQNEAQLEKSRLLSDRFSAERPKGSFSTLEIQRTEQGDSAMYLCASSWESAEAFFGQGTRLTVV.

This clonotype has a handful of counts. V usage is TRBV19 and J usage is TRBJ2-1; 7 bases map to TRBD2. Per the germline V gene, CDR1 is LNHDA and CDR2 is SQIVND (reference sequence). This CDR3 contains 15 residues. V lost 2 bases, J lost 7 bases, and 8 bases stayed unmatched. The CDR3 DNA follows: TGTGCCAGTAGTATAAGGGACTATGGAGGGAATGAGCAGTTCTTC. This codes for CASSIRDYGGNEQFF.

The table lists this clonotype with many counts. The chain uses TRBV10-3 and TRBJ2-7; no clear D. This CDR3 is built from 12 residues. V was shortened by 6 bases and J by 0 bases, with 6 bases between the two germline ends. Germline V gives CDR1 ENHRY, CDR2 SYGVKD. CDR3 protein: CAISRGSYEQYF. In DNA form, the CDR3 reads TGTGCCATCAGCCGCGGCTCCTACGAGCAGTACTTC.

This chain links TRBV2 with TRBJ2-2; D is unresolved. The V end lost 8 bases, the J end lost 2 bases, and 9 bases lay between the germline ends. Germline V lookup: CDR1 SNHLY, CDR2 FYNNEI. CDR3 length: 13 amino acids. The CDR3 region has the DNA TGTGCCAGCGGATGGGCCAACACCGGGGAGCTGTTTTTT. Protein: CASGWANTGELFF.

The V and J genes are TRBV7-9 and TRBJ2-1; 13 bases align to TRBD2. This CDR3 comprises 20 residues. Per germline, CDR1 SEHNR and CDR2 FQNEAQ (reference sequence). V gave up 2 bases and J gave up 4 bases; unmatched junction bases: 14. The CDR3 region is CASSLPLTSGGAGRYNEQFF. CDR3 DNA: TGTGCCAGCAGCTTACCCTTAACTAGCGGGGGGGCCGGACGATACAATGAGCAGTTCTTC.

The J gene is TRBJ1-1, the V gene TRBV12-3 or TRBV12-4; possible D gene TRBD1, 6 bases. This CDR3 has 13 amino acids. The ends were cut back, 7 bases at V and 1 base at J, with 10 bases in the middle. The CDR3 nucleotides read TGTGCCAGCACCCGGACAGAGAACACTGAAGCTTTCTTT. Translation: CASTRTENTEAFF.

This clonotype was seen only a few times. The chain recombines TRBV12-3 or TRBV12-4 with TRBJ1-6; D not certain. V was trimmed by 7 bases and J by 11 bases, leaving 15 bases between them. This CDR3 has 13 amino acids. CDR3 residues: CASTRTRVTPLHF. DNA for the CDR3: TGTGCCAGCACTCGAACGAGGGTTACACCCCTCCACTTT.

This clonotype appeared a few times. The chain links TRBV10-3 to TRBJ2-5; TRBD2 aligns across 7 bases. CDR3 size: 14 residues. The junction had 9 bases not matched to a gene; V was cut back by 4 bases and J by 7 bases. Germline CDR1 and CDR2: ENHRY and SYGVKD. CDR3 region: CAISAASGEGTQYF. Written as DNA, the CDR3 is TGTGCCATCAGTGCAGCCAGCGGGGAGGGGACCCAGTACTTC.

V usage is TRBV20-1 and J usage is TRBJ2-7; 8 positions agree with TRBD2. The CDR3 has 12 residues. Unmatched junction bases numbered 3, after V lost 6 bases and J lost 2 bases. Germline V gene sequence: CDR1 DFQATT, CDR2 SNEGSKA (reference sequence). CDR3: CSARAGAYEQYF. For the CDR3, the DNA is TGCAGTGCCCGAGCGGGAGCCTACGAGCAGTACTTC.

This clonotype appeared a few times. V and J are TRBV20-1 and TRBJ2-7; TRBD1 matches at 8 bases. Germline V gives CDR1 DFQATT, CDR2 SNEGSKA (reference sequence). This CDR3 region has 14 residues. The V segment lost 5 bases and the J segment 5 bases; nucleotides outside the gene matches: 11. The CDR3, as DNA: TGCAGTGCTTCTTTCGACAGGGGAATCCACGAGCAGTACTTC. Residues: CSASFDRGIHEQYF.

This clonotype was seen a few times. V usage is TRBV20-1 and J usage is TRBJ2-2; 8 bases are a match to TRBD1. The germline gives CDR1 DFQATT, CDR2 SNEGSKA (reference sequence). J gave up 1 base and V 6 bases, and 7 bases lay outside the gene matches. The CDR3 is 15 residues long. CDR3 sequence: CSAESGTGNTGELFF. The CDR3 bases are TGCAGTGCGGAGTCCGGGACAGGGAACACCGGGGAGCTGTTTTTT.

This clonotype appeared a few times. The chain recombines TRBV3-1 with TRBJ1-2; unclear D gene. Trimming took off 0 bases at V and 5 bases at J, with 13 bases between the two ends. Germline-derived CDR1 and CDR2 are LGHDT and YNNKEL (reference sequence). This CDR3 region has 15 residues. The DNA of the CDR3 is TGTGCCAGCAGCCAAGAAGGAGGGTTTGGGTATGGCTACACCTTC. It specifies CASSQEGGFGYGYTF.

This clonotype was seen repeatedly, ten times or more. The V gene is TRBV20-1, the J gene TRBJ1-3, with D uncertain. V was cut by 4 bases and J by 1 base, with 8 bases left in between. CDR1 is DFQATT, CDR2 SNEGSKA, per germline (reference sequence). The CDR3 loop spans 13 amino acids. Here the CDR3 reads CSANTGSGNTIYF. For the CDR3, the DNA is TGCAGTGCTAATACGGGATCTGGAAACACCATATATTTT.

This clonotype appeared a few times. The chain is built from TRBV5-4 and TRBJ2-2, with no clear D. From germline, CDR1 is SGHNT and CDR2 YYREEE (reference sequence). The CDR3 loop spans 16 amino acids. Trimming stripped 2 bases from V and 1 base from J, with 12 bases between. DNA of the CDR3: TGTGCCAGCAGCTTTCCCGGCGTTGGGAACACCGGGGAGCTGTTTTTT. It yields the protein CASSFPGVGNTGELFF.

V gene TRBV14 combines with J gene TRBJ2-5, with no clear D. CDR1 SGHDN and CDR2 FVKESK come from the germline V gene. With 0 bases removed from V and 5 bases from J, the gap between germline ends came to 10 bases. The CDR3 extends over 14 amino acids. CDR3 nucleotide sequence: TGTGCCAGCAGCCAAGATCAGGCCGGGGAGACCCAGTACTTC. Protein: CASSQDQAGETQYF.

This clonotype was seen ten or more times. CDR3 DNA: TGCAGTGCTAGGGGCTTAGGTAATTCACCCCTCCACTTT. Its translation is CSARGLGNSPLHF. This rearrangement joins TRBV20-1 to TRBJ1-6, with D hard to call. The CDR3 is made up of 13 amino acids. V shed 3 bases and J shed 6 bases, with 9 bases lying between them. Germline-derived CDR1 and CDR2 are DFQATT and SNEGSKA (reference sequence).

The table lists this clonotype with a few counts. The chain recombines TRBV30 with TRBJ2-7; 9 nucleotides match TRBD1. Germline V gene sequence: CDR1 GTSNPN, CDR2 SVGIG (reference sequence). V was clipped by 3 bases and J by 3 bases; unmatched bases: 3. The CDR3 spans 13 residues. This CDR3 reads CAWSPGQGYEQYF. CDR3 sequence (DNA): TGTGCCTGGAGCCCGGGACAGGGCTACGAGCAGTACTTC.

This clonotype was recorded a few times. This sequence joins TRBV5-1 and TRBJ2-1, with 13 bases matching TRBD2. The V segment lost 0 bases and the J segment 6 bases; nucleotides outside the gene matches: 0. The CDR3 extends over 15 amino acids. Germline V CDR1 and CDR2: SGHRS, YFSETQ. CDR3 in DNA: TGCGCCAGCAGCTTGGGACTAGCGGGAGGCAATGAGCAGTTCTTC. It yields the protein CASSLGLAGGNEQFF.

This clonotype has ten or more counts. The chain employs TRBV29-1 and TRBJ2-7; D tentatively fits TRBD1 or TRBD2 (5 bases each). The CDR3 totals 16 residues. CDR1 and CDR2 from the germline V gene are SQVTM and ANQGSEA. V lost 8 bases and J 0 bases, leaving 23 bases between the germline ends. The CDR3 loop reads CSSGPGPTWCSYEQYF. In DNA form, the CDR3 reads TGCAGCTCAGGCCCGGGACCTACTTGGTGCTCCTACGAGCAGTACTTC.

V is TRBV21-1 and J is TRBJ1-5; the DNA was not used to check the table's D call, TRBD1. TRBV21-1 is termed a pseudogene. The CDR3 is 14 amino acids. CDR3: CASSGTVRNQPQHF. CDR3 coding DNA: TGTGCCAGCAGTGGGACGGTTCGCAATCAGCCCCAGCATTTT.